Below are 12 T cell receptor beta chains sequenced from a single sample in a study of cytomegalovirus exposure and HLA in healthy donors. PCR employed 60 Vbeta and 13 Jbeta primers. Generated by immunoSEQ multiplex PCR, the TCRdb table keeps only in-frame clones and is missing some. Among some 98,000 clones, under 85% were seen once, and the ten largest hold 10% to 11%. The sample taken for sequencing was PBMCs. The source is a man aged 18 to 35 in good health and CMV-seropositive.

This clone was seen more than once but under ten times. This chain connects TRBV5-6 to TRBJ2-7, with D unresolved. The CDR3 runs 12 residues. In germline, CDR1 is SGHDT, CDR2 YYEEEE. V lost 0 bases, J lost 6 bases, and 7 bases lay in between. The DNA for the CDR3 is TGTGCCAGCAGCTTGGTCAGGCGCGAGCAGTACTTC. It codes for CASSLVRREQYF.

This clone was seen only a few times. CDR3 nucleotide sequence: TGTGCCAGCAGCTTAACGGAGGACCGTGGCTACACCTTC. It translates to CASSLTEDRGYTF. The chain combines TRBV5-6 with TRBJ1-2; no clear D. Germline V gene sequence: CDR1 SGHDT, CDR2 YYEEEE. The CDR3 is 13 amino acids. V shed 2 bases and J shed 7 bases, with 12 bases lying between them.

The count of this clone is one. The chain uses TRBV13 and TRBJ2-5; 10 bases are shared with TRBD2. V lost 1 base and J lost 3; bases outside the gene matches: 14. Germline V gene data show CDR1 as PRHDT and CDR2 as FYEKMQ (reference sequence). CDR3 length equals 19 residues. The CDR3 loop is CASSLVPLAGARREETQYF. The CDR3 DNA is TGTGCCAGCAGCTTAGTTCCCCTAGCGGGGGCGCGTCGAGAAGAGACCCAGTACTTC.

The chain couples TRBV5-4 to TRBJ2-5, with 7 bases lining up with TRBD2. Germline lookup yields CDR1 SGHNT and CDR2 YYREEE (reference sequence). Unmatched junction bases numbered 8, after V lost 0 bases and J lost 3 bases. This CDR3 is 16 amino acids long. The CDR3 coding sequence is TGTGCCAGCAGCTTGGTTCAGCGGGGTACGAAAGAGACCCAGTACTTC. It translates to CASSLVQRGTKETQYF.

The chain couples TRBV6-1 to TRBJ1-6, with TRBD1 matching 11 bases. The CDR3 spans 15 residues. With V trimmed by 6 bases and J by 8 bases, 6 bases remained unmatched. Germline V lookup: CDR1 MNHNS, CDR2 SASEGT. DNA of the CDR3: TGTGCCAGCAGAAGCTGGGACAGGGGGGATTCACCCCTCCACTTT. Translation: CASRSWDRGDSPLHF.

In DNA form, the CDR3 reads TGTGCCGCCGACCGCGGATACTATGGCTACACCTTC. This sequence encodes CAADRGYYGYTF. The rearrangement joins TRBV10-3 to TRBJ1-2; D remains ambiguous. Germline values: CDR1 ENHRY, CDR2 SYGVKD. Trimming took 11 bases from V and 3 from J, leaving 13 bases between them. The CDR3 has 12 amino acids.

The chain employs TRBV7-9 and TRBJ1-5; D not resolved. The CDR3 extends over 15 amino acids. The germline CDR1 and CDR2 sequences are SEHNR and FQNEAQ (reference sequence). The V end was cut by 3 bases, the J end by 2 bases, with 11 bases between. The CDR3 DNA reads TGTGCCAGCAGCTTGGGAGAGGCCGGCAATCAGCCCCAGCATTTT. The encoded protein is CASSLGEAGNQPQHF.

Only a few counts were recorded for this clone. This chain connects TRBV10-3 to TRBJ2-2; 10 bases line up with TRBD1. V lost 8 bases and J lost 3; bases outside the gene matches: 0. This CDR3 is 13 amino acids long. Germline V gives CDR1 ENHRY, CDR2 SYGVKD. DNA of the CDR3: TGTGCCATCGGGACAGGGGACACCGGGGAGCTGTTTTTT. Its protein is CAIGTGDTGELFF.

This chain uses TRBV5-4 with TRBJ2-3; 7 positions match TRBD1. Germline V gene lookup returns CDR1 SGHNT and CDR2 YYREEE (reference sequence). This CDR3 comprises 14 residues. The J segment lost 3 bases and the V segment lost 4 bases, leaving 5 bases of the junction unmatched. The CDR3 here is CASSPSTGTDTQYF. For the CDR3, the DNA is TGTGCCAGCAGCCCCTCGACAGGGACAGATACGCAGTATTTT.

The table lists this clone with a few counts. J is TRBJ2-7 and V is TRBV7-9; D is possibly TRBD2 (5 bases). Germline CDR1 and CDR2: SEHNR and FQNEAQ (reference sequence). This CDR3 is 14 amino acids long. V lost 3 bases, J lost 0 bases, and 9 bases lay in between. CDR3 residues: CASSFTGSSYEQYF. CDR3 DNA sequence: TGTGCCAGCAGCTTTACGGGGTCCTCCTACGAGCAGTACTTC.

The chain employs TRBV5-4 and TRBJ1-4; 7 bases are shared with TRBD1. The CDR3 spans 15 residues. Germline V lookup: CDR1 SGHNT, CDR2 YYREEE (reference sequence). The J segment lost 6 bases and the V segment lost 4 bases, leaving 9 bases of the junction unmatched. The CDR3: CASSLVGQADEKLFF. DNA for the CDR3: TGTGCCAGCAGCCTGGTAGGACAGGCAGATGAAAAACTGTTTTTT.

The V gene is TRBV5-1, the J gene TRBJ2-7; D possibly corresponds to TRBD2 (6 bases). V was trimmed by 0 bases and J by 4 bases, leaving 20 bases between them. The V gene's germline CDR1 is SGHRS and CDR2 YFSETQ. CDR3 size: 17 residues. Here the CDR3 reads CASSLAVVEGLVYEQYF. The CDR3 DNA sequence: TGCGCCAGCAGCTTGGCCGTCGTGGAGGGCTTAGTTTACGAGCAGTACTTC. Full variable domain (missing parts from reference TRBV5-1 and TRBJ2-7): KAGVTQTPRYLIKTRGQQVTLSCSPISGHRSVSWYQQTPGQGLQFLFEYFSETQRNKGNFPGRFSGRQFSNSRSEMNVSTLELGDSALYLCASSLAVVEGLVYEQYFGPGTRLTVT.